What follows are 25 T cell receptor beta chains derived from one specimen sequenced in a study of T cells in Graves' hyperthyroidism and ophthalmopathy. RNA transcripts were the template for amplifying TCR beta CDR3 regions. Primed by the HTBI set, a first-round RT-PCR was run on the TCR CDR3. TCRdb passed the multiplex PCR reads through MiXCR, listing each CDR3 protein once. The table includes fewer than 650,000 distinct CDR3 sequences, roughly 14% detected once. Sequencing input: blood. The origin of the receptors is a woman aged 40-49 years with Graves' ophthalmopathy.

In its sample, this clonotype was seen a few times. V and J are TRBV29-1 and TRBJ2-5, with no clear D. The CDR3 runs to 13 residues. CDR1 SQVTM and CDR2 ANQGSEA come from the germline V gene. Trimming left V 4 bases short and J 1 base short, with 10 bases between. CDR3 DNA sequence: TGCAGCGTTGGCTCGGCCAGCCAAGAGACCCAGTACTTC. Encoded protein: CSVGSASQETQYF.

This clonotype was detected many times. The chain combines TRBV10-3 with TRBJ1-2; D unresolved. Deletions cut 4 bases from V and 5 bases from J, with 8 bases between. CDR1 ENHRY and CDR2 SYGVKD come from the germline V gene. This CDR3 has 12 amino acids. In nucleotides, the CDR3 is TGTGCCATCAGTGCCCGGGAGTATGGCTACACCTTC. Translation gives CAISAREYGYTF.

Many counts were recorded for this clonotype. The genes are TRBV27 and TRBJ2-5, with 7 bases that match TRBD2. The CDR3 consists of 14 residues. With V trimmed by 0 bases and J by 5 bases, 3 bases remained unmatched. Germline V gives CDR1 MNHEY, CDR2 SMNVEV (reference sequence). In nucleotides, the CDR3 is TGTGCCAGCAGTTTATCTAGGGAGGGGGAGACCCAGTACTTC. Its translation: CASSLSREGETQYF.

Points on this clonotype: This may stem from a read error, because a much larger clone lies one nucleotide away. The chain couples TRBV28 to TRBJ1-3; 9 bases are shared with TRBD1. The CDR3 sequence is 16 residues long. Germline V CDR1 and CDR2: MDHEN, SYDVKM. The CDR3 nucleotides are TGTGCCTGCAGCATGGGACAGGGCTTCTCTGGAAACACCATATATTTT. Protein product: CACSMGQGFSGNTIYF.

A few counts support this clonotype. This chain uses TRBV7-9 with TRBJ1-2; unclear D gene. The ends were cut back, 5 bases at V and 2 bases at J, with 12 bases in the middle. The CDR3 extends over 14 amino acids. Germline V gene data show CDR1 as SEHNR and CDR2 as FQNEAQ (reference sequence). The CDR3 nucleotides are TGTGCCAGCAGCCCAGCAGGTTGGAACTATGGCTACACCTTC. Residues: CASSPAGWNYGYTF.

The rearrangement joins TRBV2 to TRBJ2-7; D is uncertain. CDR1 and CDR2 from the germline V gene are SNHLY and FYNNEI. Trimming pared 7 bases from V and 0 bases from J, leaving 13 bases between. This CDR3 has 14 amino acids. The CDR3 loop reads CASTPYQSSYEQYF. As DNA, the CDR3 is TGTGCCAGCACCCCTTACCAGAGCTCCTACGAGCAGTACTTC.

In this sample, this clonotype turned up many times. V gene TRBV28 combines with J gene TRBJ2-7, with D tentatively TRBD1 (6 bases). The CDR3 runs to 15 residues. V dropped 4 bases and J dropped 5 bases, with 18 bases sitting between them. Germline lookup yields CDR1 MDHEN and CDR2 SYDVKM. CDR3 sequence: CASSSPTGFKDEQYF. DNA for the CDR3: TGTGCCAGCAGTTCCCCCACAGGGTTTAAGGACGAGCAGTACTTC.

This clonotype was counted a few times. The chain carries TRBV12-3 or TRBV12-4 and TRBJ2-7; 7 bases align to TRBD1. The V segment lost 10 bases and the J segment 1 base; nucleotides outside the gene matches: 7. CDR3 length equals 13 residues. The CDR3: CATTKTGSYEQYF. Here the CDR3 DNA reads TGTGCCACAACTAAGACAGGGTCCTACGAGCAGTACTTC.

This clonotype was seen ten or more times. J is TRBJ2-4 and V is TRBV25-1, with 10 bases fitting TRBD1. J was trimmed by 9 bases and V by 4 bases; bases with no gene match: 3. The CDR3 extends over 13 amino acids. Looked up from germline, CDR1 is MGHDK and CDR2 is SYGVNS. In nucleotides, the CDR3 is TGTGCCAGCAGTGTGACAGGGGGCGGCATTCAGTACTTC. Amino acids: CASSVTGGGIQYF.

This clonotype was counted ten times or more. The V call is TRBV9, the J call TRBJ2-2, with 8 nucleotides matching TRBD2. V lost 6 bases, J lost 4 bases, and 5 bases stayed unmatched. CDR1 SGDLS and CDR2 YYNGEE come from the germline V gene. The CDR3 is 14 residues long. The CDR3 is CASTGTSATGELFF. The CDR3 DNA sequence: TGTGCCAGCACGGGGACTAGTGCCACCGGGGAGCTGTTTTTT.

The chain carries TRBV7-2 and TRBJ2-7; a weak D match, TRBD2 (6 bases). There are 13 residues in the CDR3. Germline values: CDR1 SGHTA, CDR2 FQGNSA. V was shortened by 1 base and J by 6 bases, with 10 bases between the two germline ends. CDR3 sequence reads: CASSLVRGTEQYF. CDR3 in DNA: TGTGCCAGCAGCTTAGTTCGGGGGACCGAGCAGTACTTC.

This clonotype was observed many times. The chain uses TRBV15 and TRBJ1-2, with a tentative D call TRBD1 (5 bases). CDR3 size: 18 residues. Deletions cut 0 bases from V and 7 bases from J, with 24 bases between. Germline CDR1 and CDR2: LNHNV and YYDKDF (reference sequence). The CDR3 spells CATSRDRFGAGRGAGYTF. As DNA, the CDR3 is TGTGCCACCAGCAGAGATCGGTTCGGGGCTGGGCGCGGTGCTGGCTACACCTTC.

As for this clonotype: A much larger clone sits a single nucleotide away, making a read error possible. The chain employs TRBV28 and TRBJ1-1; perhaps TRBD1 as D (5 bases). V was clipped by 11 bases and J by 5 bases, with 18 bases between them. The CDR3 loop spans 13 amino acids. Germline assignment: CDR1 MDHEN and CDR2 SYDVKM. CDR3 residues: CAAGLGGWTEAFF. The CDR3 region has the DNA TGTGCCGCGGGACTCGGAGGATGGACTGAAGCTTTCTTT.

This clonotype was picked up many times. The chain joins TRBV12-3 or TRBV12-4 to TRBJ2-7; no clear D. There are 11 residues in the CDR3. The germline V and J ends were trimmed by 3 bases and 0 bases, with 0 bases remaining between them. CDR3 residues: CASSFSYEQYF. The DNA of the CDR3 is TGTGCCAGCAGTTTCTCCTACGAGCAGTACTTC.

This chain connects TRBV25-1 to TRBJ2-7, with TRBD2 matching 9 bases. This CDR3 contains 16 residues. The germline gives CDR1 MGHDK, CDR2 SYGVNS. J lost 2 bases, V lost 3 bases, and 8 bases had no gene match. This CDR3 is CASSEGRTSATYEQYF. The CDR3 bases are TGTGCCAGCAGTGAGGGTAGGACTAGCGCAACCTACGAGCAGTACTTC.

This clonotype was recorded at least ten times. This chain links TRBV20-1 with TRBJ1-2; D call uncertain. V shed 5 bases and J shed 4 bases, with 14 bases lying between them. Germline V CDR1 and CDR2: DFQATT, SNEGSKA (reference sequence). The CDR3 has 13 amino acids. The CDR3 sequence is CSAPQWGTYGYTF. Here the CDR3 DNA reads TGCAGTGCTCCTCAGTGGGGTACCTATGGCTACACCTTC.

This clonotype was detected once. The rearrangement links TRBV28 to TRBJ2-5, with D maybe TRBD2 (6 bases). Germline values: CDR1 MDHEN, CDR2 SYDVKM. The CDR3 runs to 14 residues. Trimming took 5 bases from V and 5 from J, leaving 15 bases between them. Here the CDR3 DNA reads TGTGCCAGCAGTAAACCGGGAGCCCGGGAGACCCAGTACTTC. This translates into CASSKPGARETQYF.

This clonotype occurred many times. This rearrangement joins TRBV30 to TRBJ1-1; D gene uncertain. CDR1 is GTSNPN, CDR2 SVGIG, per germline (reference sequence). V dropped 3 bases and J dropped 8 bases, with 10 bases sitting between them. This CDR3 is 11 amino acids long. DNA for the CDR3: TGTGCCTGGAGCAACCGGGTAGAAGCTTTCTTT. Translation: CAWSNRVEAFF.

At least ten counts were recorded for this clonotype. The rearrangement uses TRBV15 and TRBJ2-7; 8 bases match TRBD2. Trimming at V came to 0 bases and at J to 4 bases, leaving 11 bases not matched to a gene. Germline V gene lookup returns CDR1 LNHNV and CDR2 YYDKDF (reference sequence). The CDR3 consists of 17 residues. The CDR3 DNA is TGTGCCACCAGCAGAGACAGGGCGGCGGGAGGTATTTACGAGCAGTACTTC. Its protein product is CATSRDRAAGGIYEQYF.

This clonotype was observed at least ten times. The V call is TRBV12-3 or TRBV12-4, the J call TRBJ1-2; 9 positions agree with TRBD1. Unmatched junction bases numbered 6, after V lost 6 bases and J lost 4 bases. This CDR3 comprises 14 residues. In DNA form, the CDR3 reads TGTGCCAGCAGACGCACGACAGGGGGCTATGGCTACACCTTC. It is translated as CASRRTTGGYGYTF.

This clonotype was picked up many times. The chain combines TRBV12-3 or TRBV12-4 with TRBJ2-5; D possibly corresponds to TRBD2 (6 bases). The V end was cut by 6 bases, the J end by 4 bases, with 12 bases between. This CDR3 contains 13 residues. In DNA form, the CDR3 reads TGTGCCAGCAGGCCCCGGGAGACAGAGACCCAGTACTTC. This sequence encodes CASRPRETETQYF.

This clonotype was seen many times. The CDR3 sequence: CAWSFTSSYEQYF. The CDR3 DNA is TGTGCCTGGAGTTTCACTAGTTCCTACGAGCAGTACTTC. This chain joins TRBV30 and TRBJ2-7; the D gene is possibly TRBD2 (5 bases). Trimming removed 2 bases at V and 1 base at J, with 9 bases between. The CDR3 has 13 amino acids. The germline CDR1 and CDR2 sequences are GTSNPN and SVGIG (reference sequence).

The sample holds many counts of this clonotype. The V and J genes are TRBV20-1 and TRBJ1-2; unclear D gene. With 3 bases removed from V and 1 base from J, the gap between germline ends came to 6 bases. CDR1 and CDR2 from the germline V gene are DFQATT and SNEGSKA (reference sequence). The CDR3 has 12 amino acids. CDR3 residues: CSASNFNYGYTF. DNA for the CDR3: TGCAGTGCTAGCAACTTTAACTATGGCTACACCTTC.

The rearrangement joins TRBV2 to TRBJ1-1, with 9 bases that match TRBD1. Germline V gene sequence: CDR1 SNHLY, CDR2 FYNNEI. V gave up 7 bases and J gave up 6 bases; unmatched junction bases: 9. The CDR3 contains 14 residues. The CDR3 nucleotides are TGTGCCAGCACCGGACAGGGGTTGTCGTCTGAAGCTTTCTTT. Translating it yields CASTGQGLSSEAFF.

This chain joins TRBV20-1 and TRBJ2-5, with 12 bases matching TRBD2. J gave up 5 bases and V 6 bases, and 16 bases lay outside the gene matches. Germline lookup yields CDR1 DFQATT and CDR2 SNEGSKA (reference sequence). This CDR3 spans 17 amino acids. This CDR3 reads CSAVQGLAGASRETQYF. As DNA, the CDR3 is TGCAGTGCCGTCCAGGGACTAGCGGGCGCATCCCGTGAGACCCAGTACTTC.